These T cell receptor beta chains were read from a single sample in a study of Tregs in tolerant kidney transplant recipients. The protocol was immunoSEQ multiplex PCR, while the TCRdb copy is restricted to in-frame clones and leaves out a portion. The sample consists of tens of thousands of clones, approximately 94% of them appearing once. The sequencing here drew on CD4+ T cells from blood (PBMCs), taken 12 months after the transplant. These receptors all come from a human patient who received a combined kidney and bone marrow transplant. The T cells may come from the graft donor. Both conserved end residues are part of each CDR3. The D gene is left open where the match is weak. A clone size is listed for some rows: how often the clone was seen (once, few, many), or a class if it is expanded.

abundance,v_gene,d_gene,j_gene,CDR3nt,CDR3aa
-,TRBV5-1,-,TRBJ2-2,TGCGCCAGCAGCTATGGCGGTACAGGATGGACCGGGGAGCTGTTTTTT,CASSYGGTGWTGELFF
-,TRBV5-1,-,TRBJ2-1,TGCGCCAGCAGCTTGGCGTTAGCTGGCGGTGAGCAGTTCTTC,CASSLALAGGEQFF
-,TRBV5-6,-,TRBJ2-7,TGTGCCAGCAGCCCCGTGAGGCTGGGTAGGTACGAGCAGTACTTC,CASSPVRLGRYEQYF
-,TRBV10-3,TRBD1,TRBJ2-7,TGTGCCATCAGTCCGGGACAGGGAGTCGTCGGCTCCTACGAGCAGTACTTC,CAISPGQGVVGSYEQYF
-,TRBV9,TRBD2,TRBJ2-2,TGTGCCAGCAGGGGGACTAGCGGAAACACCGGGGAGCTGTTTTTT,CASRGTSGNTGELFF
-,TRBV7-8,-,TRBJ2-5,TGTGCCAGCAGCTTACCGGGTTTCCGGGAAGAGACCCAGTACTTC,CASSLPGFREETQYF
-,TRBV11-3,TRBD1,TRBJ2-3,TGTGCCAGCAGCCCGAGACAGGGAGCAACAGATACGCAGTATTTT,CASSPRQGATDTQYF
-,TRBV25-1,TRBD2,TRBJ2-3,TGTGCCAGCAGTGAATCAGGACTAGCGGGACGAGATACGCAGTATTTT,CASSESGLAGRDTQYF
-,TRBV19,TRBD2,TRBJ2-5,TGTGCCAGTAGTCAGGGGCTCTCTAGCGGGGCGCACCAAGAGACCCAGTACTTC,CASSQGLSSGAHQETQYF
-,TRBV5-1,-,TRBJ2-7,TGCGCCAGCAGCATGACAGGCCACCAGGGCGAGCAGTACTTC,CASSMTGHQGEQYF
-,TRBV5-6,TRBD2,TRBJ2-1,TGTGCCAGCAGCTTGTTACCTAGCGGGAGCATTGAGCAGTTCTTC,CASSLLPSGSIEQFF
once,TRBV6-1,-,TRBJ1-2,TGTGCCAGCAGGAGAAGGACAGACGATCCTTATGGCTACACCTTC,CASRRRTDDPYGYTF
-,TRBV7-9,-,TRBJ2-2,TGTGCCAGCAGCGACGGGACAACGAACACCGGGGAGCTGTTTTTT,CASSDGTTNTGELFF
-,TRBV18,TRBD2,TRBJ2-7,TGTGCCAGCTCCACGTCCTTAGCGGGAGCCACGGAGCAGTACTTC,CASSTSLAGATEQYF
-,TRBV14,TRBD2,TRBJ2-7,TGTGCCAGCAGCCATAGACCGGGACTAGTCTCCCACGAGCAGTACTTC,CASSHRPGLVSHEQYF
-,TRBV7-2,-,TRBJ2-7,TGTGCCAGCAGCTTAGCCCGCGAGCAGTACTTC,CASSLAREQYF
once,TRBV4-1,-,TRBJ1-2,TGCGCCAGCAGCCAAGTGCGGGCGGGAGATGGCTACACCTTC,CASSQVRAGDGYTF
once,TRBV4-3,-,TRBJ1-2,TGCGCCAGCAGCCAAGCGCCAGGGGATAACTATGGCTACACCTTC,CASSQAPGDNYGYTF
-,TRBV7-8,TRBD1,TRBJ2-5,TGTGCCAGCAGCTTACCAGGACAGGGGGTAAAGACCCAGTACTTC,CASSLPGQGVKTQYF
-,TRBV10-3,TRBD2,TRBJ2-1,TGTGCCAGCCGGGAGGACTCCTACAATGAGCAGTTCTTC,CASREDSYNEQFF
-,TRBV5-1,TRBD2,TRBJ2-3,TGCGCCAGCAGCTCGACTAGCGGGATAGGTACGCAGTATTTT,CASSSTSGIGTQYF
-,TRBV9,-,TRBJ2-1,TGTGCCAGTACAGGGGGGGGAGGCTTCTACAATGAGCAGTTCTTC,CASTGGGGFYNEQFF
-,TRBV5-6,TRBD2,TRBJ2-7,TGTGCCAGTAAGCGAAGCGGGAGTCTCTGGAGCTCCTACGAGCAGTACTTC,CASKRSGSLWSSYEQYF
-,TRBV28,-,TRBJ2-7,TGTGCCAGCAGTTTGCCCCGCCCTCGTCGGGTCAGGGGGGACGACGAGCAGTACTTC,CASSLPRPRRVRGDDEQYF
-,TRBV6-6,TRBD1,TRBJ1-2,TGTGCCAGCAGTTCATACAGGGGTTGGGGCTACACCTTC,CASSSYRGWGYTF
-,TRBV6-1,TRBD1,TRBJ1-2,TGTGCCAGCAGCATGGGGACAGGGGGGGGCTATGGCTACACCTTC,CASSMGTGGGYGYTF
-,TRBV4-3,TRBD2,TRBJ2-7,TGCGCCAGCAGCCGCGTGCCCCCCGGGACTAGCGGGAGTGGATCCTACGAGCAGTACTTC,CASSRVPPGTSGSGSYEQYF
-,TRBV4-3,-,TRBJ1-2,TGCGCCAGCAGCCAAGAAGGGGGTCACTATGGCTACACCTTC,CASSQEGGHYGYTF
once,TRBV13,-,TRBJ1-1,TGTGCCAGCAGCTTAAATTTGGGGAGGACTGAAGCTTTCTTT,CASSLNLGRTEAFF
-,TRBV10-2,TRBD2,TRBJ2-2,TGCGCCAGCAGTGTAGTGAGCGGGGGGGATGACGGGGAGCTGTTTTTT,CASSVVSGGDDGELFF
-,TRBV10-3,-,TRBJ2-5,TGTGCCGCCTCGCCGCAGGGAGGTAGGGAGACCCAGTACTTC,CAASPQGGRETQYF
once,TRBV5-5,TRBD1,TRBJ2-7,TGTGCCAGCAGCTTGGCGCAGGGGGCTCCGGACGAGCAGTACTTC,CASSLAQGAPDEQYF
-,TRBV7-2,-,TRBJ2-1,TGTGCCAGCAGCTTTCGGGATGTGTCCTACAATGAGCAGTTCTTC,CASSFRDVSYNEQFF
-,TRBV7-6,-,TRBJ2-2,TGTGCCAGCAGCTTATCAGGGACCGGGGAGCTGTTTTTT,CASSLSGTGELFF
-,TRBV20-1,-,TRBJ2-1,TGCAGTGCTAGATTCTCTAGCGAGCAGTTCTTC,CSARFSSEQFF
once,TRBV4-3,TRBD1,TRBJ2-2,TGCGCCAGCAGCCAAGGATGGACAGGGCCTAACACCGGGGAGCTGTTTTTT,CASSQGWTGPNTGELFF
-,TRBV4-1,-,TRBJ2-7,TGCGCCAGCAGCCGACCGGGAACAAGCTCCTACGAGCAGTACTTC,CASSRPGTSSYEQYF
once,TRBV27,-,TRBJ2-2,TGTGCCAGCAGTTTATTGTCCGGGAACACCGGGGAGCTGTTTTTT,CASSLLSGNTGELFF
-,TRBV25-1,-,TRBJ1-4,TGTGCCAGCAGTGAAAGGGGAGGTTCGGCTAATGAAAAACTGTTTTTT,CASSERGGSANEKLFF